This T cell receptor (beta chain) was profiled in a study of blood T cells in healthy people across ages. Study findings and constraints: Roughly linearly, TCR beta diversity per million T cells fell as age increased. With unsorted PBMCs, a conclusive comparison of naive versus antigen-experienced cells was not possible.

CDR1 and CDR2 from the germline V gene are SGHRS and YFSETQ. The CDR3 runs 14 residues. V lost 4 bases, J lost 4 bases, and 13 bases lay in between. Combining a sample-barcoded 5' primer with a J-beta primer mix, a second PCR ran for roughly 6 to 11 cycles. A single record per CDR3 protein comes from TCRdb applying MiXCR to the 5' RACE reads. The sample carries about 800,000 distinct CDR3 sequences, roughly 64% recorded once. This clonotype has more than one count but fewer than ten. Its specificity is unknown. Each donor gave roughly 9.8 milliliters of peripheral blood. Sequenced input: blood. The sequence derives from a man between 25 and 39 years old in good health. The V and J genes are TRBV5-1 and TRBJ2-3; tentative D call: TRBD1 (6 bases). CDR3 loop: CASSVRGSPDTQYF. CDR3 bases: TGCGCCAGCAGCGTCAGGGGTAGCCCAGATACGCAGTATTTT.